This TCR beta chain was recorded in a study of cytomegalovirus exposure and HLA in healthy donors (dated by TCRdb to 2015 to 2018). As for the study more broadly: An earlier analysis of approximately 600 of the donors reported more than 250 Gb of sequence data and around 110 million unique TCR beta sequences from approximately 180 million T cells. Roughly 310 gigabases of sequencing data and approximately 80 million unique TCR sequences were included in an early release covering roughly 700 HLA-typed donors. The genetic ancestry cluster associated with self-reported Caucasian donors included about 81% of the approximately 430 genotyped donors. The aim of the study was to test whether cataloging public T cell receptors could identify signatures of past pathogen exposure. Using immunosequencing, the study profiled T cell repertoires from about 620 subjects and related those repertoires to cytomegalovirus serostatus. In addition to the first cohort of around 670 subjects, a separate validation cohort of 120 different subjects was used. To predict cytomegalovirus infection status, the study combined high-throughput TCR immunosequencing, statistical association of individual TCRs with disease status, and machine learning. A later analysis re-analyzed previously published TCR beta repertoires from several hundred donors and added high-resolution HLA genotyping to study TCR occurrence patterns. In the later analysis, no new phenotypic data were used to find candidate immune exposures; instead, reliance was placed on TCR beta sequences and their occurrence across donors. An earlier analysis of approximately 630 of the donors applied high-throughput TCR beta sequencing to assess whether each TCR beta V gene segment acted as functional or pseudogenic. Donor age, sex, ethnicity and CMV serostatus were compiled together with the repertoire data. Genome-wide SNP genotypes for about 60% of the 666 donors were used in a later genetic analysis, which treated that subset as a discovery cohort. All discovery cohort repertoires had been generated on a single sequencing platform. HLA typing covered class I and class II loci at four-digit resolution. The number of donors typed differed by locus, with 629-630 for A, B, C, DRB1 and DQB1, approximately 500 for DQA1, 600 to 610 for DPA1, and around 460 for DPB1. Roughly 5 DR-DQ haplotypes were handled as single units for association and clustering, since linkage in the cohort was strong. On average, 235,054 unique TCR beta nucleotide sequences were sequenced per donor among fewer than 500 genotyped donors of the cohort, with around 19% of those sequences being non-productive.

Library preparation was by the immunoSEQ multiplex PCR assay. For the multiplex PCR, a mixture combining 60 forward primers for TCR Vbeta segments and 13 reverse primers for TCR Jbeta segments was used. A multiplex PCR assay on genomic DNA amplified the CDR3 region of rearranged TCR beta genes. The amplified TCR beta libraries were sequenced on the Illumina HiSeq System as 87-base-pair reads. The published analysis was carried out like this. A later analysis tallied roughly 80 million unique TCR beta chains across the 600 to 700 repertoires, and approximately 12 million of those chains were shared by two or more donors. To remove PCR and sequencing errors, raw reads were error-corrected and collapsed into unique sequences using a nearest-neighbor algorithm that merged closely related sequences. V, D and J gene segments were assigned by aligning CDR3 sequences to IMGT reference sequences. Each retained sequence needed at least a six-nucleotide match to both a V gene segment and a J gene segment. A rearrangement counted as productive if the CDR3 had no stop codons and remained in frame with V and J, and every other rearrangement counted as non-productive. Following IMGT convention, CDR3 was defined as the stretch from the second conserved V-encoded cysteine up to the conserved J-encoded phenylalanine. Sequences without an unambiguous match to a single V gene segment were excluded from the earlier analysis of 450 to 650 of the donors. An earlier analysis of approximately 590 of the donors called V segments functional above 56.7% productive rearrangements and segregating when the between-donor standard deviation exceeded 5%. A statistical classification framework was built for diagnosing cytomegalovirus status from the catalog of TCR beta chain sequences. In a later analysis, V and J genes were assigned by comparing TCR nucleotide sequences against IMGT/GENE-DB human TR gene sequences. Using the TCRdist pipeline, a later analysis assigned CDR3 sequences along with most-parsimonious VDJ recombination scenarios. In a later analysis, every TCR beta chain was defined by the combination of its CDR3 amino acid sequence and its V-gene family, and reads without a unique V-gene family were dropped. To address suspected cross-contamination and a sequencing artifact, a later analysis removed 450 to 700 highly shared, low-generation-probability nucleotide sequences. In a later analysis, a clonal expansion index for each public chain was calculated from normalized within-repertoire ranks of inferred template counts. In a later analysis, generation probabilities were computed with a VDJ recombination model fitted to out-of-frame rearrangements, and the resulting probabilities were checked against IGoR. In a later analysis, TCR-TCR, TCR-HLA and TCR-CMV co-occurrence was scored with hypergeometric tests, and a repertoire-size bias correction was applied to TCR pairs. To estimate false discovery rates, a later analysis permuted the HLA or CMV assignments 20 times. A later analysis grouped co-occurring TCRs with DBSCAN, adding TCRdist sequence similarity when clustering within HLA-allele-positive subsets. For co-occurrence clustering, repertoires with fewer than 30,000 or more than 120,000 public chains were excluded, along with roughly 5 repertoires with anomalous nucleotide sharing. Held by TCRdb, this immuneACCESS table contains in-frame sequences only and omits some clones. Under half of the omission traces to an unresolved V gene where checked; the cause of the rest is unknown. Clone size and the V and J calls come from that table; the DNA yielded D and trimming. Present in this sample are about 180,000 clones, about 79% of which were seen just once. The ten biggest clones cover around 1.5% of the sample.

Results and caveats for the whole study, not just this receptor: In a later genetic analysis, fewer N-insertions in productive TCRs were reported among donors in an Asian-associated ancestry cluster than the approximately 670-donor mean. V-gene and J-gene trimming of TCR beta chains was associated with a missense DCLRE1C variant in a later genetic analysis, and the association was replicated in an independent cohort. Only TCR beta chains were sequenced in this cohort, and the absence of alpha or paired-chain data limited detectable features. According to a later analysis, most CMV-associated TCR beta chains appeared to be HLA-restricted, and the HLA associations seemed to be driven largely by CMV exposure. When HLA alleles, especially DR and DQ, strongly co-occurred, TCR associations were difficult to assign to individual alleles. Correlated functional status among segregating V segments might reflect linkage disequilibrium, but an unknown experimental factor could not be ruled out. A later analysis found that TCR association rates varied across HLA loci, with DRB1 alleles showing the most associated TCRs and HLA-C alleles the fewest. Three of the identified cytomegalovirus-associated TCR beta chains were confirmed in vitro to be specific for cytomegalovirus antigens. The presence/absence analyses assumed that sequencing depth was roughly uniform across donors, and that assumption may not be true. In both the original and validation cohorts, the classifier was reported to diagnose cytomegalovirus status with high specificity and sensitivity. In an earlier analysis of around 600 of the donors, most TCR beta V segments appeared in productive rearrangements about 90% or about 30% of the time, broadly matching IMGT annotations. The authors suggested that the approach could potentially be extended to other disease states and immunological phenotypes. A cluster of highly shared sequence variants was judged likely to be a technical artifact of the sequencing pipeline. In a later analysis, some 18,000 TCR beta sequences were associated with specific HLA alleles at a false discovery rate of 0.05. In a later analysis, several top co-occurrence clusters were reported to appear linked to parvovirus B19, influenza, CMV and Epstein-Barr virus. While some public TCRs were present in many individuals, most TCR sequences turned up only very rarely across donors. CMV serostatus was the only immune exposure information available for the cohort. About 17 rarely observed V segments, including chromosome 9 orphons, were excluded from the earlier analysis of just under 600 of the donors because counts were too low. In a later analysis, HLA-associated TCR beta chains showed more clonal expansion and lower generation probabilities than non-associated chains that were equally common. The study listed 164 TCR beta chains as associated with cytomegalovirus. Because some donors lacked HLA typing at each locus, the association tests relied only on the typed subset. A further reported finding was that TCR beta sequences accurately predicted the HLA-A and HLA-B alleles for most subjects in the first cohort.

About this clone: Its specific antigen is unknown. Base qualities are missing; no much larger clone stands one base away.

The cohort was made up of roughly 670 healthy bone marrow donors. At the time of sampling, all cohort members were nominally healthy, though unrecorded immune exposures were likely present. The donor was CMV seronegative and belonged to the group of 380 or so seronegative cohort members. Every donor gave a peripheral blood sample, and the peripheral blood mononuclear cells from that sample were used for TCR beta sequencing. The Qiagen DNeasy Blood Extraction Kit was used to extract genomic DNA from the blood cell samples. This TCR came from a man younger than 30 in good health and CMV-seronegative. Specimen: PBMCs.

This receptor has the CDR3 CASSLSGGGTEKLFF. The DNA reads as follows: TGTGCCAGCAGTCTCTCCGGGGGAGGTACGGAAAAACTGTTTTTT. The chain is made from TRBV28 and TRBJ1-4; 5 matching bases give a weak D call of TRBD1. The trim is 5 bases for V and 8 bases for J, with a gap of 18 bases between the germline ends. CDR1 and CDR2 were assigned from the germline V gene as MDHEN and SYDVKM. Inclusive of the bounding cysteine and phenylalanine, the CDR3 is 15 residues long. Only the CDR3 part of the read is kept: 45 bases, read in frame from the first base. The CDR3 plus the reference TRBV28 and TRBJ1-4 genes for the other parts give the full variable domain: DVKVTQSSRYLVKRTGEKVFLECVQDMDHENMFWYRQDPGLGLRLIYFSYDVKMKEKGDIPEGYSVSREKKERFSLILESASTNQTSMYLCASSLSGGGTEKLFFGSGTQLSVL.